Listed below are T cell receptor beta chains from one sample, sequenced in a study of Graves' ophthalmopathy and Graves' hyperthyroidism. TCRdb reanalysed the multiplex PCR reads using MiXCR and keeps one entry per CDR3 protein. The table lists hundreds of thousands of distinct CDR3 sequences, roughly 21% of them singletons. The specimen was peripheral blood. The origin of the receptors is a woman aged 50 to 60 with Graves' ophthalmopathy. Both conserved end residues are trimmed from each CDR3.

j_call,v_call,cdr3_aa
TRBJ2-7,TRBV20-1,SANNRGLYEQY
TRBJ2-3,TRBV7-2,ASSPGGKWDTQY
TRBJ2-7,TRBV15,ATSRDAAGGGEQY
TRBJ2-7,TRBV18,ASSPGQGAQEQY
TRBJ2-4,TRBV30,AWSVPGLAKNIQY
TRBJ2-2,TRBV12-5,ASGLGENGELF
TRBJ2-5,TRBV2,ASGGLAEETQY
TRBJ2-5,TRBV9,ASSVGLTSGSRETQY
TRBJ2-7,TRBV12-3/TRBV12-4,ASSPLTSGRVSYEQY
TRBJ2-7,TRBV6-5,ASSSDRAQY
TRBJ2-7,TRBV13,ASSRGGQGSPYEQS
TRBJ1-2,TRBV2,ASSSHPGTGSAGIGGYT
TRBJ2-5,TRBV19,ASGQVGGETQY
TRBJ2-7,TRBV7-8,ASSSIRDSYEQY
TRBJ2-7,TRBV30,AWSVFGLYSNEQY
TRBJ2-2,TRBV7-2,ASSLGGGRPGELF
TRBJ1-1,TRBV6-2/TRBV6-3,ASSYSRGRGVSNTEAF
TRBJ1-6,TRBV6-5,ASRLGQDYNSPLH
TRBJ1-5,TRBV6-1,ASSRTGTGPSNQPQH
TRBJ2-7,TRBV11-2,ASSFLSVGGLNEQY
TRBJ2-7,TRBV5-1,ASTWDRDYEQY
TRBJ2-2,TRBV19,ASSNWDRVSGELF
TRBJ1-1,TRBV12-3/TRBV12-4,ASHPRDSEAF
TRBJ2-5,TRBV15,ATSRELAGARGETQY
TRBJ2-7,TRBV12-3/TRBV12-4,ASTSNPYEQY
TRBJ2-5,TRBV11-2,ASSFQRIQETQY
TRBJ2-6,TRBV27,AITGLAGFGANVLT
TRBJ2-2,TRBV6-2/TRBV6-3,ASSYSRLYREGTGELF
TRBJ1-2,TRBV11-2,ASSSLRGQGGGYT
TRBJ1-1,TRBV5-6,ASSLDRGPGDTEAF
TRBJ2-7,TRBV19,ASSDTGSPPYEQY
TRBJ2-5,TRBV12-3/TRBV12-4,ASRGTPQETQY
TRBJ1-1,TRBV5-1,ASSPRGGQNTEAF
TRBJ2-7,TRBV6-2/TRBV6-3,ASSYLLGFSYEQY
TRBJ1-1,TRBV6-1,ASSTSGRMNTEAF
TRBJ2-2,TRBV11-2,ASSQYRERAGELF
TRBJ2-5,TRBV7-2,ASSSRRLAPQETQY
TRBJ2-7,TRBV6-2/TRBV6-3,ASSYSILTGAKDEYEQY
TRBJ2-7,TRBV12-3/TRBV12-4,ASSFGLAGDEQY
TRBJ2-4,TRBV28,ASTPGGADDQNIQY
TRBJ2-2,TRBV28,ATWDRGTGELF
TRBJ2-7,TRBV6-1,ASKIAASSYEQY
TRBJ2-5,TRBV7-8,ASSKSIGQAEETQY
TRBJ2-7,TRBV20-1,SATGREREGLYEQY
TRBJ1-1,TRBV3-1,ASSQEGQPNTEAF
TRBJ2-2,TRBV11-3,ASRFKGLVLGDTGELF
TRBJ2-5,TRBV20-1,GSVLWARGETQY
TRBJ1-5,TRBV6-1,ASRKTGGRPQH
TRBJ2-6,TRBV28,ASNSTGAGANVLT
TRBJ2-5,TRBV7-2,ASSLVQGLTETQY
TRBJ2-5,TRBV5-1,ASSIGPGETQY
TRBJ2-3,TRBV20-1,TREEDTQY
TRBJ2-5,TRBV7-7,ASSFGGRETQY